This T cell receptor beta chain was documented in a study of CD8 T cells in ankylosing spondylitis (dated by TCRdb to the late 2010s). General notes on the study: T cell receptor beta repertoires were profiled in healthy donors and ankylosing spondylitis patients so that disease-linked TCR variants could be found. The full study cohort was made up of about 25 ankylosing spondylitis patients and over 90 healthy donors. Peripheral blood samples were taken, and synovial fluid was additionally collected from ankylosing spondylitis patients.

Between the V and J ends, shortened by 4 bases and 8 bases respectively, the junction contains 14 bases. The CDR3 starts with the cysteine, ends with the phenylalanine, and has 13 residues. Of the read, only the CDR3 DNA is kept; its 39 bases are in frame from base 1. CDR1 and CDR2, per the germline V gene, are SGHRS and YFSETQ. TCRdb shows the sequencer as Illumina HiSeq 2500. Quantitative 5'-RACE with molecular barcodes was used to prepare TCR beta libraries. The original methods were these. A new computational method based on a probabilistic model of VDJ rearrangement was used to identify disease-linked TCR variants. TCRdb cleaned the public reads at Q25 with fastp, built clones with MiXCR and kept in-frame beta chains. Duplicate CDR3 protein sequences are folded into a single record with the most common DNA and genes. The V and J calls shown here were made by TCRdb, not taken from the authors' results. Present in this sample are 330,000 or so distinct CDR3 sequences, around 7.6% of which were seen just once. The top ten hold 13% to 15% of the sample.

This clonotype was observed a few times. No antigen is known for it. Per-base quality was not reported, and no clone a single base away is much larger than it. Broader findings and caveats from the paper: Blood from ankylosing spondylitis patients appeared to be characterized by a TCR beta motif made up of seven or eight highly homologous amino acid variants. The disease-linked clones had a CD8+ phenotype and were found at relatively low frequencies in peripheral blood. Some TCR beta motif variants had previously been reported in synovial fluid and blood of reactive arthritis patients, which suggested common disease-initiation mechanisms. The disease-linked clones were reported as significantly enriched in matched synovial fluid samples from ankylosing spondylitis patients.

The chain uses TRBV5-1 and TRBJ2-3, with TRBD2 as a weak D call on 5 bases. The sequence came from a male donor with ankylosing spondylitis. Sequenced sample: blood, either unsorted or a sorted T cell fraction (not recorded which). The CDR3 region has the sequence CASSPDFTGTQYF. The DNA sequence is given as TGCGCCAGCAGCCCGGACTTCACGGGTACGCAGTATTTT.